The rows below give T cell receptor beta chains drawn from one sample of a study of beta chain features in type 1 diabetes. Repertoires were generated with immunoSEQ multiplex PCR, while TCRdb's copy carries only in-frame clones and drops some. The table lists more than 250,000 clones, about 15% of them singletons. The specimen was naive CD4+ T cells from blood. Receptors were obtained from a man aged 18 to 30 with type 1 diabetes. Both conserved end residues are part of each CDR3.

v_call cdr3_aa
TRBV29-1 CSVTGMNTEAFF
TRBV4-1 CASSPRTGFYGYTF
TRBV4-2 CASGTSGTDTQYF
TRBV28 CASSFASNRGGYTF
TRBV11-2 CASSLDYGREGFF
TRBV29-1 CSVVQRANTEAFF
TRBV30 CAWSVGGATNEKLFF
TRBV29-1 CSVSKTGMNTEAFF
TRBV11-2 CASSAGRTEQYF
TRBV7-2 CASSLVGQGSNEQFF
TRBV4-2 CASSQDRDREAFF
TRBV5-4 CASSLREETQYF
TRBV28 CASGDSQETQYF
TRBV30 CAWSEGRVFSYEQYF
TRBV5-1 CASSSRSGTGGSGNQPQHF
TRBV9 CASSVGPHISDTEAFF